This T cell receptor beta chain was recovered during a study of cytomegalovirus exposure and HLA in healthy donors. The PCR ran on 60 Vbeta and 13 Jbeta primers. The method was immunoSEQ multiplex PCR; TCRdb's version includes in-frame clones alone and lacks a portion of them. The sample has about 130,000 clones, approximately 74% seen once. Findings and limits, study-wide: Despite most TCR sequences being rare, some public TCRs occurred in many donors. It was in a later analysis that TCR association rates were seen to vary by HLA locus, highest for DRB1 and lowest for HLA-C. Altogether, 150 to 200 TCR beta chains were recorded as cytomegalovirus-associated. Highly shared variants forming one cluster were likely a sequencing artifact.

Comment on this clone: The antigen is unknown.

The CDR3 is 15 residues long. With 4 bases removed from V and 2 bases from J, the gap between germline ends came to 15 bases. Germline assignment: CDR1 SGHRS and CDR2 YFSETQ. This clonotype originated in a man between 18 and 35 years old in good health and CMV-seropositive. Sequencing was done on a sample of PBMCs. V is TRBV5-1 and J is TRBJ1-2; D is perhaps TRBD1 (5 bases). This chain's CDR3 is CASSNGPGMNYGYTF. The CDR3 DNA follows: TGCGCCAGCAGCAATGGGCCAGGGATGAACTATGGCTACACCTTC.